This is a list of T cell receptor beta chains from one sample in a study of response to subunit inactivated influenza vaccine. One entry per CDR3 protein results from TCRdb running MiXCR on the RT-PCR reads. The table records 650,000 to 850,000 distinct CDR3 sequences, 14% of them present only once. The input for sequencing was PBMCs from blood, taken 14 to 15 days before vaccination. The receptor source for this set is a man aged 45 to 65 who received an inactivated influenza vaccine. CDR3s leave out the opening cysteine and the closing phenylalanine or tryptophan. Each record gives: V gene, J gene, CDR3 protein.

v_gene: TRBV14; j_gene: TRBJ2-7; CDR3aa: ASSQTNRGEQY
v_gene: TRBV5-1; j_gene: TRBJ2-5; CDR3aa: ASSLGFRQETQY
v_gene: TRBV28; j_gene: TRBJ2-2; CDR3aa: ASRPFGLGADGELF
v_gene: TRBV5-5; j_gene: TRBJ1-5; CDR3aa: ASSFSGGPNQPQH
v_gene: TRBV7-9; j_gene: TRBJ1-2; CDR3aa: ASSRQTGRPTYGYT
v_gene: TRBV12-3/TRBV12-4; j_gene: TRBJ1-1; CDR3aa: ASTLRGGDTEAF
v_gene: TRBV5-6; j_gene: TRBJ2-3; CDR3aa: ASSLVPSGSSDTQY
v_gene: TRBV12-3/TRBV12-4; j_gene: TRBJ1-5; CDR3aa: ASTPRPNQPQH
v_gene: TRBV20-1; j_gene: TRBJ2-2; CDR3aa: SARDGGLDTGELF
v_gene: TRBV7-2; j_gene: TRBJ2-1; CDR3aa: ASSLFGTSGSYNEQF
v_gene: TRBV3-1; j_gene: TRBJ2-1; CDR3aa: ASSQTSGIGNEQF
v_gene: TRBV20-1; j_gene: TRBJ2-3; CDR3aa: SARYVSTDTQY
v_gene: TRBV20-1; j_gene: TRBJ1-2; CDR3aa: SARVPPSTYGYT
v_gene: TRBV3-1; j_gene: TRBJ1-1; CDR3aa: ASSQAGQAVGAF
v_gene: TRBV28; j_gene: TRBJ2-5; CDR3aa: ASSQSGALTVETQY
v_gene: TRBV7-2; j_gene: TRBJ2-2; CDR3aa: ASSPPAGERTGELF
v_gene: TRBV6-6; j_gene: TRBJ2-7; CDR3aa: ASTTGEGREQY
v_gene: TRBV11-2; j_gene: TRBJ2-2; CDR3aa: ASSLESMADTGELF
v_gene: TRBV7-6; j_gene: TRBJ2-7; CDR3aa: ASSLDVGFSYEQY
v_gene: TRBV28; j_gene: TRBJ1-2; CDR3aa: ASSYGGGIGYT
v_gene: TRBV20-1; j_gene: TRBJ2-2; CDR3aa: SARTAGTDRNTGELF
v_gene: TRBV28; j_gene: TRBJ1-1; CDR3aa: ASSEGQGDTEAF
v_gene: TRBV6-1; j_gene: TRBJ1-2; CDR3aa: ASSGRTGHGYT
v_gene: TRBV10-3; j_gene: TRBJ2-1; CDR3aa: AITRDGGSGEQF
v_gene: TRBV7-8; j_gene: TRBJ1-2; CDR3aa: ASSLTGGANYGYT
v_gene: TRBV5-1; j_gene: TRBJ1-4; CDR3aa: ASSARTFTTNEKLF
v_gene: TRBV11-2; j_gene: TRBJ2-7; CDR3aa: ASSFLGGYEQY
v_gene: TRBV20-1; j_gene: TRBJ2-2; CDR3aa: SAAGTPTPGELF
v_gene: TRBV5-1; j_gene: TRBJ1-6; CDR3aa: ASRAGTAGSPLH
v_gene: TRBV10-3; j_gene: TRBJ2-2; CDR3aa: AISLQVTNTGELF
v_gene: TRBV5-1; j_gene: TRBJ2-3; CDR3aa: ASSPGPSTDTQY
v_gene: TRBV4-1; j_gene: TRBJ2-7; CDR3aa: ASSYATSGVLIYEQY
v_gene: TRBV9; j_gene: TRBJ2-1; CDR3aa: ASSVAAGGYNEQF
v_gene: TRBV20-1; j_gene: TRBJ2-2; CDR3aa: SARGGRGDTGELF
v_gene: TRBV4-2; j_gene: TRBJ2-5; CDR3aa: ASSQGSGTGQETQY
v_gene: TRBV20-1; j_gene: TRBJ2-3; CDR3aa: SALGDTGTSGATDTQY
v_gene: TRBV29-1; j_gene: TRBJ2-2; CDR3aa: SVQGSGELF
v_gene: TRBV9; j_gene: TRBJ2-5; CDR3aa: ASSPRSGQETQY
v_gene: TRBV2; j_gene: TRBJ1-1; CDR3aa: ASSEVTAAFPLFTEAF
v_gene: TRBV12-3/TRBV12-4; j_gene: TRBJ2-5; CDR3aa: ASSRDRGVPQY